One and the same sample provided the 2 T cell receptor beta chains below, sequenced in a study of shared clonotypes between healthy human individuals. TCRdb keeps only in-frame clones here, not all; method: immunoSEQ multiplex PCR. This sample has about 490,000 clones; over 60% occur once, and the top ten carry 13%. Sequencing was carried out using PBMCs. These receptor sequences come from a woman aged 40 to 50 in good health. Some clones in this sample may be carry-over from other donors' samples.

The rearrangement links TRBV6-4 to TRBJ2-7; possible D gene TRBD2, 5 bases. CDR3 size: 15 residues. Trimming pared 4 bases from V and 0 bases from J, leaving 13 bases between. The germline gives CDR1 MRHNA, CDR2 SNTAGT. As DNA, the CDR3 is TGTGCCAGCAGTGGAACGAGGGTCTTCTCCTACGAGCAGTACTTC. Encoded protein: CASSGTRVFSYEQYF.

The genes are TRBV19 and TRBJ1-1; 12 positions agree with TRBD1. The V gene's germline CDR1 is LNHDA and CDR2 SQIVND (reference sequence). Losses at the gene ends were 7 bases for V and 6 bases for J; bases not matched to a gene: 9. This CDR3 region has 15 residues. CDR3 protein: CASTLTGTGGSEAFF. The CDR3 coding sequence is TGTGCCAGTACCCTTACCGGGACAGGGGGCTCTGAAGCTTTCTTT.